Listed below are T cell receptor beta chains from one sample, sequenced in a study of T cells expressing NK-cell markers. Reanalyzing the 5' RACE reads, TCRdb keeps one entry per CDR3 protein, without DNA. The sample totals about 400,000 distinct CDR3 sequences. The specimen was blood T cells: a sorted CD56 or NKG2C T cell subset, CD4+ or CD8+ T cells, or bulk PBMC T cells (not recorded which). The receptors were gathered from a woman in her forties or fifties in good health. Both conserved end residues are part of each CDR3. Fields, in order: J gene, V gene, CDR3 protein.

j_gene: TRBJ2-1; v_gene: TRBV2; CDR3aa: CASSVYSGRPYNEQFF
j_gene: TRBJ2-2; v_gene: TRBV12-3/TRBV12-4; CDR3aa: CASSLTTPGLTTGELFF
j_gene: TRBJ1-6; v_gene: TRBV10-2; CDR3aa: CASRKGQLRSPLHF
j_gene: TRBJ1-3; v_gene: TRBV2; CDR3aa: CASNSNQGKAGNTIYF
j_gene: TRBJ2-7; v_gene: TRBV12-3/TRBV12-4; CDR3aa: CASSLDLGQSSYEQYF
j_gene: TRBJ2-5; v_gene: TRBV12-3/TRBV12-4; CDR3aa: CASRRGGGPPQETQYF
j_gene: TRBJ1-1; v_gene: TRBV10-2; CDR3aa: CASSDMDTEAFF
j_gene: TRBJ2-7; v_gene: TRBV5-1; CDR3aa: CASSKGQGFSEQYF
j_gene: TRBJ2-3; v_gene: TRBV5-1; CDR3aa: CASTELATQYF
j_gene: TRBJ2-7; v_gene: TRBV29-1; CDR3aa: CSVEGGQVYEQYF
j_gene: TRBJ2-5; v_gene: TRBV5-1; CDR3aa: CASSVYDSQEETQYF
j_gene: TRBJ2-5; v_gene: TRBV6-5; CDR3aa: CASTETSGRGETQYF
j_gene: TRBJ1-5; v_gene: TRBV7-9; CDR3aa: CASSFQQPQHF
j_gene: TRBJ1-2; v_gene: TRBV6-5; CDR3aa: CASSPQTDASNYGYTF
j_gene: TRBJ2-3; v_gene: TRBV10-1; CDR3aa: CASSFDRGRADTQYF
j_gene: TRBJ2-1; v_gene: TRBV19; CDR3aa: CASSRDKSSYNEQFF
j_gene: TRBJ2-5; v_gene: TRBV6-2/TRBV6-3; CDR3aa: CASSGWQETQYF
j_gene: TRBJ2-5; v_gene: TRBV11-2; CDR3aa: CASSPTPTGTQETQYF
j_gene: TRBJ2-3; v_gene: TRBV5-5; CDR3aa: CASSAKETSGSRNTQYF
j_gene: TRBJ1-1; v_gene: TRBV10-3; CDR3aa: CAASPGALVRAFF
j_gene: TRBJ2-1; v_gene: TRBV5-1; CDR3aa: CASSPIGGPGDNEQFF
j_gene: TRBJ2-5; v_gene: TRBV9; CDR3aa: CASSVVSRGETQYF
j_gene: TRBJ1-6; v_gene: TRBV15; CDR3aa: CATSVVRGNSPLHF
j_gene: TRBJ1-2; v_gene: TRBV29-1; CDR3aa: CSAYSNPGTGIYGYTF
j_gene: TRBJ2-7; v_gene: TRBV24-1; CDR3aa: CATSDFRGPEQYF
j_gene: TRBJ2-2; v_gene: TRBV6-2/TRBV6-3; CDR3aa: CASRDRGGELFF
j_gene: TRBJ2-1; v_gene: TRBV10-3; CDR3aa: CAIKGRASGSLYNEQFF
j_gene: TRBJ1-1; v_gene: TRBV11-2; CDR3aa: CASSPGGAEAFF
j_gene: TRBJ2-5; v_gene: TRBV30; CDR3aa: CAWTGQNQETQYF
j_gene: TRBJ2-7; v_gene: TRBV19; CDR3aa: CASSAGGGNGEQYF
j_gene: TRBJ2-4; v_gene: TRBV5-1; CDR3aa: CASNPGAREGIQYF
j_gene: TRBJ2-1; v_gene: TRBV18; CDR3aa: CASSPVTVNNEQFF
j_gene: TRBJ2-1; v_gene: TRBV7-2; CDR3aa: CASSHRLAGGAEQFF
j_gene: TRBJ1-3; v_gene: TRBV28; CDR3aa: CASSFASSGNTIYF
j_gene: TRBJ2-2; v_gene: TRBV21-1; CDR3aa: CASSKGWRSITGELFF
j_gene: TRBJ2-1; v_gene: TRBV20-1; CDR3aa: CSARDHTPRSSYNEQFF
j_gene: TRBJ2-5; v_gene: TRBV7-2; CDR3aa: CASSSTLEGTQYF
j_gene: TRBJ1-3; v_gene: TRBV4-2; CDR3aa: CASSQETGRDGNTIYF
j_gene: TRBJ2-2; v_gene: TRBV20-1; CDR3aa: CSAQGAPLNTGELFF
j_gene: TRBJ1-4; v_gene: TRBV7-9; CDR3aa: CASSLIGGLDEKLFF
j_gene: TRBJ2-1; v_gene: TRBV5-1; CDR3aa: CASSFGLVDNEQFF
j_gene: TRBJ1-2; v_gene: TRBV12-3/TRBV12-4; CDR3aa: CASSLVANYGYTF
j_gene: TRBJ2-1; v_gene: TRBV4-1; CDR3aa: CASSQEPSGSMVEQFF
j_gene: TRBJ2-5; v_gene: TRBV4-1; CDR3aa: CASSQGDGYQETQYF
j_gene: TRBJ2-1; v_gene: TRBV6-5; CDR3aa: CASRQSYNEQFF
j_gene: TRBJ2-2; v_gene: TRBV7-9; CDR3aa: CASSPWSGELFF
j_gene: TRBJ2-7; v_gene: TRBV11-2; CDR3aa: CASSLNPGPGFEQYF
j_gene: TRBJ2-3; v_gene: TRBV5-1; CDR3aa: CASGAEWGTDTQYF
j_gene: TRBJ1-5; v_gene: TRBV6-1; CDR3aa: CASRDFSAQHF
j_gene: TRBJ2-1; v_gene: TRBV25-1; CDR3aa: CASSEYGQGVQFF
j_gene: TRBJ2-1; v_gene: TRBV5-1; CDR3aa: CASSLPLQGEGSEQFF
j_gene: TRBJ1-1; v_gene: TRBV6-5; CDR3aa: CASSSSLPRTEAFF
j_gene: TRBJ2-5; v_gene: TRBV4-1; CDR3aa: CASSQRPGQETQYF
j_gene: TRBJ2-2; v_gene: TRBV12-3/TRBV12-4; CDR3aa: CASSPLAGAAGELFF